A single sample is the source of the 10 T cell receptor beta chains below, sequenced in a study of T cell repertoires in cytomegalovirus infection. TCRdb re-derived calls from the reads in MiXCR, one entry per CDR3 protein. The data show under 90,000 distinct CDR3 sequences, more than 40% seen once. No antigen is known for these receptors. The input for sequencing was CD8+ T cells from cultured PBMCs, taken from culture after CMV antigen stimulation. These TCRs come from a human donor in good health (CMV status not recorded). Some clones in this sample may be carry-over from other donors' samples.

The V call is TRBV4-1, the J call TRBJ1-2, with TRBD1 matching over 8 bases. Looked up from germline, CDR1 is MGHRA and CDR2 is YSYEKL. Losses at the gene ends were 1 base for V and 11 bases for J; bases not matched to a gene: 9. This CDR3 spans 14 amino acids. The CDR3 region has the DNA TGCGCCAGCAGCCAAGGACGACAGGGGTCGAGATACACCTTC. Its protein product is CASSQGRQGSRYTF.

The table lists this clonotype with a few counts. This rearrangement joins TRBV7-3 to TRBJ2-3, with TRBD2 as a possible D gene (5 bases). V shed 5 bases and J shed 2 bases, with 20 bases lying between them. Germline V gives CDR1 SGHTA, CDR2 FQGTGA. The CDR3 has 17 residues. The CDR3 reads CASSPRRASLATDTQYF. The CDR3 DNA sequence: TGTGCCAGCAGCCCGAGGCGGGCTAGTTTGGCCACAGATACGCAGTATTTT.

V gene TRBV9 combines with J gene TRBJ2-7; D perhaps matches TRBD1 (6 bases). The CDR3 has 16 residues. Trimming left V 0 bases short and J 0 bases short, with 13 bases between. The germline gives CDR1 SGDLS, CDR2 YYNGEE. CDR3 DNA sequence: TGTGCCAGCAGCGTAGATTCCACAGGGACCTCCTACGAGCAGTACTTC. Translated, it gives CASSVDSTGTSYEQYF. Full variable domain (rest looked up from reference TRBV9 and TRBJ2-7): DSGVTQTPKHLITATGQRVTLRCSPRSGDLSVYWYQQSLDQGLQFLIQYYNGEERAKGNILERFSAQQFPDLHSELNLSSLELGDSALYFCASSVDSTGTSYEQYFGPGTRLTVT.

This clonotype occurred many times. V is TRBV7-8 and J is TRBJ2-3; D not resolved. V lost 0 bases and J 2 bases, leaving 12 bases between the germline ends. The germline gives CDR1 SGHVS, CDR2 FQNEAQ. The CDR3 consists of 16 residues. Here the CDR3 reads CASSLAAGLFTDTQYF. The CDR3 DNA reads TGTGCCAGCAGCTTAGCGGCAGGTCTGTTCACAGATACGCAGTATTTT.

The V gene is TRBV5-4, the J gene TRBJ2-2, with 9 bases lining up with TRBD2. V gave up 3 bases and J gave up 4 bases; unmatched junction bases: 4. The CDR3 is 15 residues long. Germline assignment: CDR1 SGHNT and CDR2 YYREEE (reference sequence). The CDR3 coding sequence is TGTGCCAGCAGCTATAGCGGGAGTGGCACCGGGGAGCTGTTTTTT. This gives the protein CASSYSGSGTGELFF.

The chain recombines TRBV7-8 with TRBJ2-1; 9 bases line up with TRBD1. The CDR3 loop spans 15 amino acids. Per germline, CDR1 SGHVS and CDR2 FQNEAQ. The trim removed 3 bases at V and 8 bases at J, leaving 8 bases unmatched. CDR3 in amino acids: CASSFGGQGIDEQFF. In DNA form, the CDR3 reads TGTGCCAGCAGCTTTGGTGGACAGGGGATCGATGAGCAGTTCTTC. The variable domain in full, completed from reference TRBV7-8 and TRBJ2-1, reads GAGVSQSPRYKVAKRGQDVALRCDPISGHVSLFWYQQALGQGPEFLTYFQNEAQLDKSGLPSDRFFAERPEGSVSTLKIQRTQQEDSAVYLCASSFGGQGIDEQFFGPGTRLTVL.

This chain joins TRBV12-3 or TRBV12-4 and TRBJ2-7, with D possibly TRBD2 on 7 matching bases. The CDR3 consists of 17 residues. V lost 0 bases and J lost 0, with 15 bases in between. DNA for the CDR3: TGTGCCAGCAGTTTAGCGGGGCGGGGGCGTATCTCCTACGAGCAGTACTTC. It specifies CASSLAGRGRISYEQYF.

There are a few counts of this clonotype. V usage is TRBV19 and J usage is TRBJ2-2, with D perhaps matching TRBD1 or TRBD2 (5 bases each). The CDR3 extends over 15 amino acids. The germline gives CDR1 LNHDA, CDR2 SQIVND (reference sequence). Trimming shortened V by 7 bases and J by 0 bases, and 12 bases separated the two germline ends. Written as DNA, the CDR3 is TGTGCCAGTACCCCGGGGACCGCGAACACCGGGGAGCTGTTTTTT. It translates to CASTPGTANTGELFF.

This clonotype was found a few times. The CDR3 protein is CASSPLEGTGYGYTF. The CDR3 DNA reads as TGTGCCAGCAGCCCCTTAGAGGGGACAGGTTATGGCTACACCTTC. V gene TRBV7-2 combines with J gene TRBJ1-2; TRBD1 matches 8 bases. The J segment lost 5 bases and the V segment lost 5 bases, leaving 10 bases of the junction unmatched. The CDR3 sequence is 15 residues long. Germline V lookup: CDR1 SGHTA, CDR2 FQGNSA. Supplemented by reference TRBV7-2 and TRBJ1-2, the full variable domain reads GAGVSQSPSNKVTEKGKDVELRCDPISGHTALYWYRQSLGQGLEFLIYFQGNSAPDKSGLPSDRFSAERTGGSVSTLTIQRTQQEDSAVYLCASSPLEGTGYGYTFGSGTRLTVV.

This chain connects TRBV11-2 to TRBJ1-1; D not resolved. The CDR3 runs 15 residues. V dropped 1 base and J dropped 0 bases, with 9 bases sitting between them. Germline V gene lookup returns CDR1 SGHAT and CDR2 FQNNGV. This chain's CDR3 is CASSLVAGMNTEAFF. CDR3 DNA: TGTGCCAGCAGCTTAGTAGCCGGGATGAACACTGAAGCTTTCTTT.